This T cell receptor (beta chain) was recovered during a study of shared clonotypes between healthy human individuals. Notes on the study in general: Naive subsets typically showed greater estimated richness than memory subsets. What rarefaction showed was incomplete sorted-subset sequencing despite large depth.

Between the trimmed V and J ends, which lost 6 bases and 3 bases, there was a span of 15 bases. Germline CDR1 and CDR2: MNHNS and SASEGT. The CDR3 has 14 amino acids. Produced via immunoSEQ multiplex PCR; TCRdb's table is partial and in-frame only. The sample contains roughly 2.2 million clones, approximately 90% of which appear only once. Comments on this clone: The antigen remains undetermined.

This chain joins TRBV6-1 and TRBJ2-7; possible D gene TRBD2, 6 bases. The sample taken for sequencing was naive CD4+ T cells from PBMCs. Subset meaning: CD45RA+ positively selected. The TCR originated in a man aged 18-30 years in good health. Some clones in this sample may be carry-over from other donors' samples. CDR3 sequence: CASSTRGSIYEQYF. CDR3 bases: TGTGCCAGCAGCACTCGGGGGTCTATCTACGAGCAGTACTTC.